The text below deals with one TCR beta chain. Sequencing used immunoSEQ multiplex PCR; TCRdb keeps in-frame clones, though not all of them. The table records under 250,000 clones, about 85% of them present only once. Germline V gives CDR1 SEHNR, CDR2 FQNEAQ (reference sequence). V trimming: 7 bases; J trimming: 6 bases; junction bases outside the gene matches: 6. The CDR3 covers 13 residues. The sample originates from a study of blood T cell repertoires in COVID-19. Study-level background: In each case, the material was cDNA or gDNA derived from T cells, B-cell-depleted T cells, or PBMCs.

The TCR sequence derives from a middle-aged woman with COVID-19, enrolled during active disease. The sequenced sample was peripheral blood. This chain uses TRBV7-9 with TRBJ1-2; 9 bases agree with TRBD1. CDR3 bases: TGTGCCAGCACCAGACAGGGGGACCATGGCTACACCTTC. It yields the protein CASTRQGDHGYTF.